This T cell receptor (beta chain) was sequenced for a study of T-cell memory formation after mild COVID-19. General study results and limits: Clones shrinking from day 15 to 85 showed even CD4/CD8 mixes; later expanders tilted CD4+. CD4+ contracting clones were found mainly in CM and EM, and CD8+ ones in EMRA.

From the 5' RACE reads, TCRdb called clonotypes with MiXCR, one entry per CDR3 protein. Here the sample spans 190,000 or so distinct CDR3 sequences, around a fifth being singletons. The CDR3 length is 19 residues. Germline CDR1 and CDR2: SEHNR and FQNEAQ (reference sequence). The ends were cut back, 7 bases at V and 5 bases at J, with 29 bases in the middle. This clonotype is a singleton in its sample. Its matching antigen is unknown. The sequencing sample was made of PBMCs or a T cell subset sorted from them (not recorded which). This chain joins TRBV7-9 and TRBJ1-4; D may be TRBD1 (5 bases). This clonotype was obtained from an adult woman who had mild COVID-19 (a few samples of this study predate the infection). Cell type and time point are not known. The CDR3 DNA reads TGTGCCAGCATCACCCTCTGGGGGACGGCCGGCCTCGTCAATGAAAAACTGTTTTTT. This gives the protein CASITLWGTAGLVNEKLFF.